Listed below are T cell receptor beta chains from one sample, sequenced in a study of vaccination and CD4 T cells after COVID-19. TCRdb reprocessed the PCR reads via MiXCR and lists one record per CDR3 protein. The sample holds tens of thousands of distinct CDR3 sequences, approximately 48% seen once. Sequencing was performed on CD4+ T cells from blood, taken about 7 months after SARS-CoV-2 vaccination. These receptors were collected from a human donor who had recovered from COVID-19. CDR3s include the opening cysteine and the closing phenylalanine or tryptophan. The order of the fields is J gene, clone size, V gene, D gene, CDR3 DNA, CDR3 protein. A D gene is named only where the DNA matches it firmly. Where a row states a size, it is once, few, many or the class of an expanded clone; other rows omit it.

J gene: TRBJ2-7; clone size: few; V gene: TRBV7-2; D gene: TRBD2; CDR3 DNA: TGTGCCAGCAGCCTACTAGCGGGGTACGAGCAGTACTTC; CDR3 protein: CASSLLAGYEQYF
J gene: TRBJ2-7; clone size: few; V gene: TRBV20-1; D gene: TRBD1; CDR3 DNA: TGCAGTGTCCCCGGGGGGACAGGGGATGCCAGCGAGCAGTACTTC; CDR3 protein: CSVPGGTGDASEQYF
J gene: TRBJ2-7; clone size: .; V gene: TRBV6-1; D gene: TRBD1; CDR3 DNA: TGTGCCAGCAGAGGGACAGGGCAGGGCGAGCAGTACTTC; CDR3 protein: CASRGTGQGEQYF
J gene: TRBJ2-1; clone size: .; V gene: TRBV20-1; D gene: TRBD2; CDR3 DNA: TGCAGTGCCCTATCACTAGCGGGAGCGATCGATGAGCAGTTCTTC; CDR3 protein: CSALSLAGAIDEQFF
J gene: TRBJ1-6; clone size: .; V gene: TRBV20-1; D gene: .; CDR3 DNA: TGCAGTGCTAGAAACAGGGTCGACTATAATTCACCCCTCCACTTT; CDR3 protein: CSARNRVDYNSPLHF
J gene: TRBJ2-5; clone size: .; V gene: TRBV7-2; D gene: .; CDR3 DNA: TGTGCCAGCAGCAAGGTCCGGGACCAAGAGACCCAGTACTTC; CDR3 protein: CASSKVRDQETQYF
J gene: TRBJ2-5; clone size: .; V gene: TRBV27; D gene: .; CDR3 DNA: TGTGCCACAAGCTATTCCGCTCGGGAGACCCAGTACTTC; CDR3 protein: CATSYSARETQYF
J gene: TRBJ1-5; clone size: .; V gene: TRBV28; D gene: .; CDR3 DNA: TGTGCCAGCAGTTTCGGGGGTGGTGGCTTCGGCAATCAGCCCCAGCATTTT; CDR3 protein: CASSFGGGGFGNQPQHF
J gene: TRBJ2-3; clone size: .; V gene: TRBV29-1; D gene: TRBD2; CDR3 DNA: TGCAGCGTTCACGGACTAGCGGGAGATACGCAGTATTTT; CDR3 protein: CSVHGLAGDTQYF
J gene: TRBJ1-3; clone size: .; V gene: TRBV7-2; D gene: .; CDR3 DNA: TGTGCCAGCAGCTTAGCGTTCGGACACCTTTCGGGAAACACCATATATTTT; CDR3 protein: CASSLAFGHLSGNTIYF
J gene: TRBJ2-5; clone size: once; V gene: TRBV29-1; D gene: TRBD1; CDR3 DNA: TGCAGCGTCGGACAGGGGGGGACCCAGTACTTC; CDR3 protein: CSVGQGGTQYF
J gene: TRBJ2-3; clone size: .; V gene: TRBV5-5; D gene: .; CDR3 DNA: TGTGCCAGCAGCTCAGCCTCCGGGAGACGTGCAGATACGCAGTATTTT; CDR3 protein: CASSSASGRRADTQYF
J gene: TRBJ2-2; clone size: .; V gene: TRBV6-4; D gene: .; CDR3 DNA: TGTGCCAGCAGTGACTCGACTAGCACCGGGGAGCTGTTTTTT; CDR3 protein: CASSDSTSTGELFF
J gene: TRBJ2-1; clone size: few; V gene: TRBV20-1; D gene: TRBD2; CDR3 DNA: TGCAGTGCTAGAGATTTCCTAGCGGACACCTACAATGAGCAGTTCTTC; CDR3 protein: CSARDFLADTYNEQFF
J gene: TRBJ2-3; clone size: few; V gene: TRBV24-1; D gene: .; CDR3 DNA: TGTGCCACCAGTGATGCGGACATGACTACGCAGTATTTT; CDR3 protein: CATSDADMTTQYF
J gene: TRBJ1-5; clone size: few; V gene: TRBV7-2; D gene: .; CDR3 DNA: TGTGCCAGCAGCTTAGATGGTCAGCCCCAGCATTTT; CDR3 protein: CASSLDGQPQHF
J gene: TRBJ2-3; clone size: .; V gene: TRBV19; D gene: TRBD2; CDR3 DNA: TGTGCCAGTAGACAACGACTAGCGGGAGTCACAGATACGCAGTATTTT; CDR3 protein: CASRQRLAGVTDTQYF
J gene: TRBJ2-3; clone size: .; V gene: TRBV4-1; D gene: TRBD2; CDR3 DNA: TGCGCCAGCAGCCAAGTCCATAGCGGGGCAGATACGCAGTATTTT; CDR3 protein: CASSQVHSGADTQYF
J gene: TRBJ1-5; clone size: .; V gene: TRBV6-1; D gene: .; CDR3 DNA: TGTGCCAGCAGGGGAATCAGTTACTATAGCAATCAGCCCCAGCATTTT; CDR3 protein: CASRGISYYSNQPQHF
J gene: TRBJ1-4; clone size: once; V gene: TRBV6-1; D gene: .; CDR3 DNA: TGTGCCAGCAGTGAAGATAAGGGGTCGGGAGAAAAACTGTTTTTT; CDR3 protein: CASSEDKGSGEKLFF
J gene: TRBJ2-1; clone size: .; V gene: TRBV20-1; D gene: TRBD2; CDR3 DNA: TGCAGTGCTCCGGGGCGGGAGGTGTACAATGAGCAGTTCTTC; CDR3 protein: CSAPGREVYNEQFF
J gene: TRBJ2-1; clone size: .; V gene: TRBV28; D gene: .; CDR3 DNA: TGTGCCAGCAGCCCCCTAGGGAGCTCCCCCGGAGAGCAGTTCTTC; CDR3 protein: CASSPLGSSPGEQFF
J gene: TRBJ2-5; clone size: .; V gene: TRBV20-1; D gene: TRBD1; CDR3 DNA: TGCAGTGCTACGGGACAGGGGGCTCGGTTTGGAGAGACCCAGTACTTC; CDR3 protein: CSATGQGARFGETQYF
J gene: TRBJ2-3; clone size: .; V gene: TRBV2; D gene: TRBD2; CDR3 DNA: TGTGCCAGCAAGTCTACTAGCGGGAGCCCAGATACGCAGTATTTT; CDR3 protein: CASKSTSGSPDTQYF
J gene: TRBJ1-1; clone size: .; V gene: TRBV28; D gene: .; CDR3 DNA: TGTGCCAGCAGTTTATTCGGGTCCTACACTGAAGCTTTCTTT; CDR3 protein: CASSLFGSYTEAFF
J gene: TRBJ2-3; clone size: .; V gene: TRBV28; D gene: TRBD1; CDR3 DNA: TGTGCCAGCAGTTCGACAGGGTACGAAACAGATACGCAGTATTTT; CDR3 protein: CASSSTGYETDTQYF
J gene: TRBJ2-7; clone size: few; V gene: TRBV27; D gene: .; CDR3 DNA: TGTGCCAGCAGTTTATCCTTCAACTACGAGCAGTACTTC; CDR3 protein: CASSLSFNYEQYF